This passage covers 27 T cell receptor beta chains from one sample sequenced in a study of blood T cell repertoires in COVID-19. Assay: immunoSEQ multiplex PCR; the TCRdb copy retains only in-frame clones and omits some. The table lists roughly 170,000 clones, around nine tenths of them singletons. Sequenced: peripheral blood. The receptors stem from a man aged 35-49 years with active or convalescent COVID-19.

V usage is TRBV19 and J usage is TRBJ1-5; tentative D call: TRBD1 (5 bases). V was pared by 10 bases and J by 0 bases, with 13 bases between. Germline CDR1 reads LNHDA; CDR2 reads SQIVND (reference sequence). The CDR3 spans 14 residues. The CDR3 spells CATSDSPSNQPQHF. CDR3 sequence (DNA): TGTGCCACCTCTGACAGCCCTAGCAATCAGCCCCAGCATTTT.

The gene calls are TRBV2 and TRBJ1-1, with 8 bases matching TRBD1. Germline CDR1 SNHLY, CDR2 FYNNEI. Trimming removed 10 bases from V and 6 bases from J; junction bases left unmatched: 10. The CDR3 length is 13 residues. CDR3 amino acids: CAKVSDRAPEAFF. Written as DNA, the CDR3 is TGTGCCAAGGTGTCGGACAGGGCTCCTGAAGCTTTCTTT.

The chain couples TRBV6-5 to TRBJ2-7; D possibly corresponds to TRBD1 (5 bases). From germline, CDR1 is MNHEY and CDR2 SVGAGI. The CDR3 is 14 residues long. V was trimmed by 4 bases and J by 4 bases, leaving 14 bases between them. The CDR3 nucleotides read TGTGCCAGCAGTTCAGAGAGCAGGACATACGAGCAGTACTTC. It is translated as CASSSESRTYEQYF.

This clone was seen just once. The chain joins TRBV20-1 to TRBJ1-1, with TRBD1 matching over 7 bases. The ends lost 4 bases at V and 8 bases at J; junction bases unmatched: 4. The CDR3 contains 11 residues. CDR1 and CDR2 (germline): DFQATT, SNEGSKA (reference sequence). The CDR3 loop reads CSAMTGPEAFF. For the CDR3, the DNA is TGCAGTGCTATGACAGGGCCCGAAGCTTTCTTT.

This clone came up a few times. J is TRBJ1-6 and V is TRBV5-6; 10 bases match TRBD1. J gave up 7 bases and V 4 bases, and 2 bases lay outside the gene matches. This CDR3 contains 14 residues. Germline V lookup: CDR1 SGHDT, CDR2 YYEEEE. CDR3 amino acids: CASSGDRGNSPLHF. The CDR3 nucleotides read TGTGCCAGCAGCGGGGACAGGGGCAATTCACCCCTCCACTTT.

V usage is TRBV28 and J usage is TRBJ1-6; no firm D call. The length of the CDR3 is 14 residues. The germline V gene encodes CDR1 MDHEN and CDR2 SYDVKM. The V end was cut by 11 bases, the J end by 7 bases, with 18 bases between. CDR3 DNA sequence: TGTGCCTGTACAGCGGACGGGAAGAATTCACCCCTCCACTTT. This codes for CACTADGKNSPLHF. Full variable domain (rest looked up from reference TRBV28 and TRBJ1-6): DVKVTQSSRYLVKRTGEKVFLECVQDMDHENMFWYRQDPGLGLRLIYFSYDVKMKEKGDIPEGYSVSREKKERFSLILESASTNQTSMYLCACTADGKNSPLHFGNGTRLTVT.

This chain uses TRBV6-2 or TRBV6-3 with TRBJ2-7; 14 bases fit TRBD2. Germline V gene lookup returns CDR1 MNHEY and CDR2 SVGEGT. This CDR3 region has 18 residues. V was clipped by 2 bases and J by 4 bases; unmatched bases: 10. CDR3 DNA: TGTGCCAGCAGTTACCGGACTAGCGGGGGGCCGGGGGCGTACGAGCAGTACTTC. As protein: CASSYRTSGGPGAYEQYF.

CDR3 region: CASRGARPGNIQYF. For the CDR3, the DNA is TGCGCCAGCAGAGGGGCGAGGCCCGGAAACATTCAGTACTTC. The chain links TRBV5-1 to TRBJ2-4, with D possibly TRBD1 on 5 matching bases. The germline gives CDR1 SGHRS, CDR2 YFSETQ. The CDR3 is 14 residues long. Trimming removed 5 bases at V and 6 bases at J, with 15 bases between.

CDR3 sequence: CASSVGRGGPPYNEQFF. In nucleotides, the CDR3 is TGTGCCAGCAGCGTAGGTCGCGGGGGGCCCCCCTACAATGAGCAGTTCTTC. The V and J genes are TRBV9 and TRBJ2-1; 8 bases match TRBD2. The CDR3 length is 17 residues. From germline, CDR1 is SGDLS and CDR2 YYNGEE. V lost 0 bases, J lost 2 bases, and 7 bases stayed unmatched.

This rearrangement joins TRBV29-1 to TRBJ2-7; TRBD2 matches 10 bases. Germline V gives CDR1 SQVTM, CDR2 ANQGSEA. The V and J ends lost 7 bases and 3 bases, in that order; junction bases with no gene match: 6. This CDR3 region has 13 residues. The CDR3 DNA reads as TGCAGCGGGGGACTAGCGCTAGACTACGAGCAGTACTTC. This encodes CSGGLALDYEQYF.

This clone was observed a single time. V and J are TRBV4-1 and TRBJ2-7; tentative D call: TRBD2 (6 bases). Germline V gives CDR1 MGHRA, CDR2 YSYEKL. The V end was cut by 4 bases, the J end by 2 bases, with 9 bases between. This CDR3 spans 13 amino acids. The DNA of the CDR3 is TGCGCCAGCAGCCCCCAGCGGGCCTACGAGCAGTACTTC. Amino acid sequence: CASSPQRAYEQYF.

DNA for the CDR3: TGTGCCAGCAGCCCTAACTTGGGAGGGACCAATGAGCAGTTCTTC. It codes for CASSPNLGGTNEQFF. The J gene is TRBJ2-1, the V gene TRBV7-3; 7 bases line up with TRBD2. V was pared by 5 bases and J by 6 bases, with 10 bases of the junction left unmatched. CDR3 length: 15 amino acids. In germline, CDR1 is SGHTA, CDR2 FQGTGA. Full variable domain (rest looked up from reference TRBV7-3 and TRBJ2-1): GAGVSQTPSNKVTEKGKYVELRCDPISGHTALYWYRQSLGQGPEFLIYFQGTGAADDSGLPNDRFFAVRPEGSVSTLKIQRTERGDSAVYLCASSPNLGGTNEQFFGPGTRLTVL.

The CDR3 sequence: CASSPRTGNYGYTF. The CDR3, as DNA: TGTGCCAGCAGTCCCCGGACAGGGAACTATGGCTACACCTTC. The chain uses TRBV27 and TRBJ1-2; 8 bases are shared with TRBD1. Losses at the gene ends were 5 bases for V and 2 bases for J; bases not matched to a gene: 4. The CDR3 runs to 14 residues. Germline CDR1 is MNHEY and CDR2 is SMNVEV (reference sequence).

The gene calls are TRBV20-1 and TRBJ2-1; D call uncertain. V lost 3 bases and J 8 bases, leaving 8 bases between the germline ends. CDR1 and CDR2 (germline): DFQATT, SNEGSKA (reference sequence). The CDR3 is 11 amino acids. This CDR3 reads CSASLLDEQFF. The DNA of the CDR3 is TGCAGTGCTAGCCTTCTCGATGAGCAGTTCTTC.

The V call is TRBV27, the J call TRBJ2-3, with TRBD2 identical over 9 bases. Germline-derived CDR1 and CDR2 are MNHEY and SMNVEV (reference sequence). The CDR3 is 16 amino acids. The J segment lost 1 base and the V segment lost 4 bases, leaving 6 bases of the junction unmatched. This CDR3 is CASSSQPSGGTDTQYF. The CDR3 DNA follows: TGTGCCAGCAGTTCCCAGCCTAGCGGGGGCACAGATACGCAGTATTTT.

The chain is built from TRBV10-3 and TRBJ1-2, with no clear D. Trimming took 8 bases from V and 3 from J, leaving 16 bases between them. Germline CDR1 ENHRY, CDR2 SYGVKD. The CDR3 covers 14 residues. The CDR3 spells CAIGSEAHDYGYTF. The CDR3 coding sequence is TGTGCCATCGGCTCCGAAGCGCACGACTATGGCTACACCTTC.

The J gene is TRBJ2-5, the V gene TRBV18, with TRBD1 matching 8 bases. The germline V gene has CDR1 KGHSH and CDR2 LQKENI. CDR3 length equals 13 residues. The V segment lost 4 bases and the J segment 4 bases; nucleotides outside the gene matches: 2. CDR3 DNA sequence: TGTGCCAGCTCACAGGACAGGGTAGAGACCCAGTACTTC. Protein sequence: CASSQDRVETQYF.

The chain employs TRBV5-1 and TRBJ2-7, with 12 positions matching TRBD2. CDR1 and CDR2 from the germline V gene are SGHRS and YFSETQ. The CDR3 spans 16 residues. Trimming removed 0 bases from V and 4 bases from J; junction bases left unmatched: 5. CDR3 sequence reads: CASSLGSSGGAYEQYF. For the CDR3, the DNA is TGCGCCAGCAGCTTGGGCTCTAGCGGGGGGGCTTACGAGCAGTACTTC. The full variable domain, its missing parts supplied by reference TRBV5-1 and TRBJ2-7, is KAGVTQTPRYLIKTRGQQVTLSCSPISGHRSVSWYQQTPGQGLQFLFEYFSETQRNKGNFPGRFSGRQFSNSRSEMNVSTLELGDSALYLCASSLGSSGGAYEQYFGPGTRLTVT.

V is TRBV10-2 and J is TRBJ2-3, with a tentative D call TRBD2 (7 bases). Per the germline V gene, CDR1 is WSHSY and CDR2 is SAAADI. CDR3 size: 15 residues. V shed 3 bases and J shed 2 bases, with 12 bases lying between them. CDR3 sequence reads: CASSEGRGHTDTQYF. The CDR3 coding sequence is TGCGCCAGCAGTGAAGGGAGGGGACACACAGATACGCAGTATTTT.

V is TRBV11-1 and J is TRBJ2-5; 9 bases are shared with TRBD1. Germline loops: CDR1 SGHAT, CDR2 FQDESV (reference sequence). Trimming at V came to 5 bases and at J to 5 bases, leaving 6 bases not matched to a gene. This CDR3 contains 14 residues. The CDR3 bases are TGTGCCAGCAGCCCACAGGGGGCACGGGAGACCCAGTACTTC. Protein product: CASSPQGARETQYF.

The rearrangement joins TRBV5-1 to TRBJ2-7, with D unclear. Trimming removed 5 bases from V and 0 bases from J, with 9 bases in between. The length of the CDR3 is 13 residues. Germline CDR1 and CDR2: SGHRS and YFSETQ. This chain's CDR3 is CASRETVSYEQYF. CDR3 coding DNA: TGCGCCAGCAGGGAAACAGTCTCCTACGAGCAGTACTTC.

This chain uses TRBV19 with TRBJ1-5; D might be TRBD1 (6 bases). Trimming shortened V by 5 bases and J by 2 bases, and 13 bases separated the two germline ends. CDR3 length: 15 amino acids. Germline V gene sequence: CDR1 LNHDA, CDR2 SQIVND (reference sequence). The chain's CDR3 is CASSRDTLRNQPQHF. The CDR3 coding sequence is TGTGCCAGTAGTCGGGACACCTTACGCAATCAGCCCCAGCATTTT.

The J gene is TRBJ1-2, the V gene TRBV29-1, with TRBD1 matching over 8 bases. Germline CDR1 SQVTM, CDR2 ANQGSEA. The CDR3 covers 14 residues. V was pared by 6 bases and J by 3 bases, with 9 bases of the junction left unmatched. CDR3 DNA: TGCAGCGTCGACCGGACAGGGACTCACTATGGCTACACCTTC. Its translation: CSVDRTGTHYGYTF. Based on the CDR3 plus reference TRBV29-1 and TRBJ1-2, the full variable domain is SAVISQKPSRDICQRGTSLTIQCQVDSQVTMMFWYRQQPGQSLTLIATANQGSEATYESGFVIDKFPISRPNLTFSTLTVSNMSPEDSSIYLCSVDRTGTHYGYTFGSGTRLTVV.

V usage is TRBV10-2 and J usage is TRBJ1-1; D is possibly TRBD1 (6 bases). In germline, CDR1 is WSHSY, CDR2 SAAADI. The CDR3 length is 14 residues. V lost 2 bases and J 11 bases, leaving 18 bases between the germline ends. The CDR3 reads CASSEAGGGVGAFF. As DNA, the CDR3 is TGCGCCAGCAGTGAGGCGGGGGGCGGAGTAGGTGCTTTCTTT.

This chain joins TRBV3-1 (or the pseudogene TRBV3-2) and TRBJ2-7, with a possible D match to TRBD2 (5 bases). In germline, CDR1 is LGHDT, CDR2 YNNKEL (reference sequence). This CDR3 has 14 amino acids. The V end was cut by 0 bases, the J end by 6 bases, with 12 bases between. The CDR3 here is CASSQEFLEGEQYF. The CDR3 DNA sequence: TGTGCCAGCAGCCAAGAGTTCCTCGAGGGCGAGCAGTACTTC.

V usage is TRBV28 and J usage is TRBJ2-5; 8 bases fit TRBD2. Germline V gene sequence: CDR1 MDHEN, CDR2 SYDVKM. CDR3 length: 15 amino acids. Trimming removed 5 bases from V and 4 bases from J; junction bases left unmatched: 9. The CDR3 loop is CASSPQREWIETQYF. The CDR3 coding sequence is TGTGCCAGCAGTCCACAGCGGGAGTGGATAGAGACCCAGTACTTC. Complete variable domain (other parts from reference TRBV28 and TRBJ2-5): DVKVTQSSRYLVKRTGEKVFLECVQDMDHENMFWYRQDPGLGLRLIYFSYDVKMKEKGDIPEGYSVSREKKERFSLILESASTNQTSMYLCASSPQREWIETQYFGPGTRLLVL.

This clone was seen just once. The rearrangement joins TRBV24-1 to TRBJ1-2, with TRBD1 matching over 12 bases. The V gene end was trimmed by 3 bases and the J gene end by 6 bases; junction bases not matched to a gene: 10. CDR1 is KGHDR and CDR2 is SFDVKD in the germline V gene. The CDR3 runs to 17 residues. Here the CDR3 DNA reads TGTGCCACCAGTGATCCGGGACAGGGGGCCGGGATGGATGGCTACACCTTC. Its translation: CATSDPGQGAGMDGYTF.